Given below is one T cell receptor beta chain in context. Antigen: not known. Germline CDR1 reads SGHRS; CDR2 reads YFSETQ. This CDR3 is built from 15 residues. The V gene lost 0 bases and the J gene lost 0 bases, with 8 bases spanning the gap. The PCR contained 60 Vbeta and 13 Jbeta primers. Clones were read by immunoSEQ multiplex PCR, and TCRdb kept only the in-frame ones, dropping some. The table has 100,000 or so clones, around two thirds seen once. The data stem from a study of cytomegalovirus exposure and HLA in healthy donors. Study-wide context: In terms of ancestry, the Caucasian-associated cluster contained about 81% of the roughly 400 genotyped donors.

General study points: Within an earlier analysis, most TCR beta V segments proved productive either about 90% or about 30% of the time. CMV serostatus alone was available as immune exposure information. Later genetic work tied a missense DCLRE1C variant to beta-chain V and J trimming.

This clonotype was sampled from a man in his fifties or sixties in good health and CMV-seropositive. The source material was PBMCs. The chain links TRBV5-1 to TRBJ2-3; no firm D call. CDR3 in amino acids: CASSLGVSSTDTQYF. CDR3 nucleotide sequence: TGCGCCAGCAGCTTGGGAGTTTCTAGCACAGATACGCAGTATTTT. The whole variable domain, remainder taken from reference TRBV5-1 and TRBJ2-3, is KAGVTQTPRYLIKTRGQQVTLSCSPISGHRSVSWYQQTPGQGLQFLFEYFSETQRNKGNFPGRFSGRQFSNSRSEMNVSTLELGDSALYLCASSLGVSSTDTQYFGPGTRLTVL.